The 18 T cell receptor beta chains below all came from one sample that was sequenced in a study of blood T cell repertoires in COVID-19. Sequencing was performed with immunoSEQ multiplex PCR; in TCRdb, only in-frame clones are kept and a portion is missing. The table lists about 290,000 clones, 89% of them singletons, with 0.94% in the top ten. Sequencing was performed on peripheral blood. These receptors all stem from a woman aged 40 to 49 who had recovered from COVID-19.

The CDR3 nucleotides are TGTGCCAGCAGCCAAGGCGACAGTCTTTACTACACCTTC. It translates to CASSQGDSLYYTF. The chain employs TRBV3-1 (or the pseudogene TRBV3-2) and TRBJ1-2; D perhaps matches TRBD1 (5 bases). In germline, CDR1 is LGHDT, CDR2 YNNKEL (reference sequence). Trimming removed 1 base from V and 10 bases from J, with 13 bases in between. CDR3 size: 13 residues.

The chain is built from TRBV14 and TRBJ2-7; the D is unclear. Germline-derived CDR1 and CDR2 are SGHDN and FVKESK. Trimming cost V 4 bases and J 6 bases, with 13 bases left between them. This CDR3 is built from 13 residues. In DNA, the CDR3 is TGTGCCAGCAGCCCCCGGGTCATGGGCGAGCAGTACTTC. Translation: CASSPRVMGEQYF. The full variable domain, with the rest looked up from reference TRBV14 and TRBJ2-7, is EAGVTQFPSHSVIEKGQTVTLRCDPISGHDNLYWYRRVMGKEIKFLLHFVKESKQDESGMPNNRFLAERTGGTYSTLKVQPAELEDSGVYFCASSPRVMGEQYFGPGTRLTVT.

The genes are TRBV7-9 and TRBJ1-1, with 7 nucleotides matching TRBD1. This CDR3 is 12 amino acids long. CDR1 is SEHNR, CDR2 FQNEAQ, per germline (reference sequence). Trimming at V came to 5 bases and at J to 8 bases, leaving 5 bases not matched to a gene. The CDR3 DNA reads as TGTGCCAGCAGCCCTGACAGGGACGAAGCTTTCTTT. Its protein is CASSPDRDEAFF.

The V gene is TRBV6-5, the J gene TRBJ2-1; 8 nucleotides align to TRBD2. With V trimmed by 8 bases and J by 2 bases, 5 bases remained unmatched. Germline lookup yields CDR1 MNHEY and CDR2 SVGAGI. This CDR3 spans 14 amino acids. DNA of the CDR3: TGTGCCAGCTTGGTAGCGGGAACCTACAATGAGCAGTTCTTC. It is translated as CASLVAGTYNEQFF.

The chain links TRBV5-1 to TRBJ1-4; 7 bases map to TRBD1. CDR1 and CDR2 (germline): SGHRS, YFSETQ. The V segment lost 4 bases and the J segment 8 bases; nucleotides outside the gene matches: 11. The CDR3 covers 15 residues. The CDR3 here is CASSQHGQGEEKLFF. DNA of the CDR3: TGCGCCAGCAGCCAGCATGGGCAGGGGGAGGAAAAACTGTTTTTT.

CDR3 sequence reads: CSVVTPSGSGETQYF. CDR3 in DNA: TGCAGCGTTGTTACGCCTAGCGGGAGTGGAGAGACCCAGTACTTC. The rearrangement links TRBV29-1 to TRBJ2-5, with TRBD2 matching over 10 bases. The trim removed 4 bases at V and 4 bases at J, leaving 9 bases unmatched. Per the germline V gene, CDR1 is SQVTM and CDR2 is ANQGSEA. The CDR3 totals 15 residues.

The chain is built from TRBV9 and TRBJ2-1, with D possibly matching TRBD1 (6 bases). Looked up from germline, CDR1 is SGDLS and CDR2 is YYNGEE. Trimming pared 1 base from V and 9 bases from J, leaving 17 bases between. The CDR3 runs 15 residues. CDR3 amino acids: CASSVKGDRHCEQFF. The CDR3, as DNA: TGTGCCAGCAGCGTAAAGGGGGACCGACATTGTGAGCAGTTCTTC.

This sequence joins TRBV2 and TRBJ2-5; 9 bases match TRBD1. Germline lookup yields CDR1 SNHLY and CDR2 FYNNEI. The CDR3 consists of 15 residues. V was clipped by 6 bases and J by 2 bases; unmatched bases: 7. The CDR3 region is CASSGDRGGQETQYF. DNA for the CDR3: TGTGCCAGCAGCGGAGACAGGGGGGGTCAAGAGACCCAGTACTTC. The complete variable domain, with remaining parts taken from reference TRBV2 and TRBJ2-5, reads EPEVTQTPSHQVTQMGQEVILRCVPISNHLYFYWYRQILGQKVEFLVSFYNNEISEKSEIFDDQFSVERPDGSNFTLKIRSTKLEDSAMYFCASSGDRGGQETQYFGPGTRLLVL.

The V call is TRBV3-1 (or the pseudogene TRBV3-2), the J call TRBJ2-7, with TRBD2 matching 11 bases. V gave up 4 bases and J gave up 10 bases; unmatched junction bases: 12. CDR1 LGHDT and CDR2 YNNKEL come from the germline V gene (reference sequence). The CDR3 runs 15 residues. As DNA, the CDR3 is TGTGCCAGCAGCCCTAACCCTGGACTAGCGGGTACCCAGTACTTC. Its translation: CASSPNPGLAGTQYF.

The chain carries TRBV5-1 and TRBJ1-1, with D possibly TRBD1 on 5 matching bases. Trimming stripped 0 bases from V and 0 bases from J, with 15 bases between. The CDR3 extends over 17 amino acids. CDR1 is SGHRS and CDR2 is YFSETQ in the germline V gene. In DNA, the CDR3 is TGCGCCAGCAGCTTGGCACCGCTAGGGGCTGTGAACACTGAAGCTTTCTTT. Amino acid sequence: CASSLAPLGAVNTEAFF. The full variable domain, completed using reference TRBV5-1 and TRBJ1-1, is KAGVTQTPRYLIKTRGQQVTLSCSPISGHRSVSWYQQTPGQGLQFLFEYFSETQRNKGNFPGRFSGRQFSNSRSEMNVSTLELGDSALYLCASSLAPLGAVNTEAFFGQGTRLTVV.

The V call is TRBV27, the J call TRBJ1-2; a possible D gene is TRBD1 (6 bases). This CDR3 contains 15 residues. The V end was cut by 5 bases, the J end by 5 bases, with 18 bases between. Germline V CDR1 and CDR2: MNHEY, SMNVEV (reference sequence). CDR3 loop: CASSQTATGVYGYTF. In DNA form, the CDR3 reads TGTGCCAGCAGTCAAACCGCGACAGGAGTGTATGGCTACACCTTC.

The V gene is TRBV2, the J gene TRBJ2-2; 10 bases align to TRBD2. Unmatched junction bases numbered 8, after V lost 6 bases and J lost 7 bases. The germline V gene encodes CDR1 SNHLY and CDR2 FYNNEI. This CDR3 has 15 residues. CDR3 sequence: CASRIEREGGGELFF. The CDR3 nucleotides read TGTGCCAGCAGAATAGAGCGGGAGGGTGGCGGGGAGCTGTTTTTT.

The CDR3 is CASTPDGTSGRVGEYF. The CDR3 region has the DNA TGTGCCAGCACCCCCGACGGGACTAGCGGGAGGGTGGGAGAGTACTTC. The chain employs TRBV28 and TRBJ2-7, with 16 bases lining up with TRBD2. The germline V gene encodes CDR1 MDHEN and CDR2 SYDVKM. V gave up 7 bases and J gave up 11 bases; unmatched junction bases: 14. The CDR3 has 16 residues.

The CDR3 DNA reads TGCGCCAGCAGCCCAGGGACAGACGCCTTCCAAGAGACCCAGTACTTC. This gives the protein CASSPGTDAFQETQYF. The V gene is TRBV5-1, the J gene TRBJ2-5; TRBD1 aligns across 7 bases. The V gene end was trimmed by 4 bases and the J gene end by 1 base; junction bases not matched to a gene: 10. The CDR3 covers 16 residues. Germline V gene data show CDR1 as SGHRS and CDR2 as YFSETQ.

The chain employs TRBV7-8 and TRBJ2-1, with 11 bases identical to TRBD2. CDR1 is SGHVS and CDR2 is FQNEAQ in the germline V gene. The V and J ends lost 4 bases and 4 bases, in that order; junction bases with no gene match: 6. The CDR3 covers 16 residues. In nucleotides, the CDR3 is TGTGCCAGCAGCTCCCGAGGGACTAGCGGTTACAATGAGCAGTTCTTC. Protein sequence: CASSSRGTSGYNEQFF.

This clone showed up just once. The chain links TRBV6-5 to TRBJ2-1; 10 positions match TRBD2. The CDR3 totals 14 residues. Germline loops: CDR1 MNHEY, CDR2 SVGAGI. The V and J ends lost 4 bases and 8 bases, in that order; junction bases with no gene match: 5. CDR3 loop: CASSSLAGADEQFF. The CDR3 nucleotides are TGTGCCAGCAGTTCCCTAGCGGGAGCAGATGAGCAGTTCTTC.

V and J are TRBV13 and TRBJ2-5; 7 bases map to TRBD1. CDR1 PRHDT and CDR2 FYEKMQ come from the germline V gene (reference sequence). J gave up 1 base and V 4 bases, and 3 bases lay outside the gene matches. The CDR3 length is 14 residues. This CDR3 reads CASSSTGVQETQYF. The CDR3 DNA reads TGTGCCAGCAGCTCCACAGGGGTCCAAGAGACCCAGTACTTC. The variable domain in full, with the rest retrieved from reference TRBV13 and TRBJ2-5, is AAGVIQSPRHLIKEKRETATLKCYPIPRHDTVYWYQQGPGQDPQFLISFYEKMQSDKGSIPDRFSAQQFSDYHSELNMSSLELGDSALYFCASSSTGVQETQYFGPGTRLLVL.

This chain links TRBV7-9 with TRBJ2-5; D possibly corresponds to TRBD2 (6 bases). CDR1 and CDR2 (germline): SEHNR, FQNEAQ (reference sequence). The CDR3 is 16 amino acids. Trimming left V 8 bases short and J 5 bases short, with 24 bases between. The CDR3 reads CASRRSTSGPSETQYF. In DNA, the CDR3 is TGTGCCAGCCGCCGATCGACGAGCGGGCCATCGGAGACCCAGTACTTC.